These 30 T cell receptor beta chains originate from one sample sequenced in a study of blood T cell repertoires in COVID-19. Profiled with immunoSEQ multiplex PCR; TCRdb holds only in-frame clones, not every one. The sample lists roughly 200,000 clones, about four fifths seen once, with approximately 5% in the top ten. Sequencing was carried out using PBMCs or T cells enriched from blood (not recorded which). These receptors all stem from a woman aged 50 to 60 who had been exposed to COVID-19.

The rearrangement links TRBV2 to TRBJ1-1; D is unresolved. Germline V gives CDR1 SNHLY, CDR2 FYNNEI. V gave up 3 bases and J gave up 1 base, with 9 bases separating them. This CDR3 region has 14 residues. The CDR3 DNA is TGTGCCAGCAGTGATCGACGGGGGAACACTGAAGCTTTCTTT. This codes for CASSDRRGNTEAFF.

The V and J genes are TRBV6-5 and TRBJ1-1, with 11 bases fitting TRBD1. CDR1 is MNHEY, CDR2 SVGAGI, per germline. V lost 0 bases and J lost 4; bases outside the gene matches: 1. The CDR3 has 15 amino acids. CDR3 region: CASSYSGTGGTEAFF. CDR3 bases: TGTGCCAGCAGTTACTCAGGGACAGGGGGCACTGAAGCTTTCTTT.

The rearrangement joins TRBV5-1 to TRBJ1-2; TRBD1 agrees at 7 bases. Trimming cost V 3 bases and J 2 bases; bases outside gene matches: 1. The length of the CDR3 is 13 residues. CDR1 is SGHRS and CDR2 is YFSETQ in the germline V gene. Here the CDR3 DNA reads TGCGCCAGCAGCTCGACAGGGAACTATGGCTACACCTTC. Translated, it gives CASSSTGNYGYTF.

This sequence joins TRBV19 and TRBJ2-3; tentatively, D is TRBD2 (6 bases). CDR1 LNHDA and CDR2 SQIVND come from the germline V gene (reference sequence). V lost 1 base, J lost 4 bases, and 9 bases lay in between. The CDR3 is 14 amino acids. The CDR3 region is CASSIGSSADTQYF. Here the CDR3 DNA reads TGTGCCAGTAGTATAGGGTCTAGCGCAGATACGCAGTATTTT.

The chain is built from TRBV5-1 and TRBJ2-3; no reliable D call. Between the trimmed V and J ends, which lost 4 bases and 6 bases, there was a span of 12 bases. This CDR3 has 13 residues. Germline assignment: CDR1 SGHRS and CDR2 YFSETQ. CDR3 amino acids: CASSILGSDTQYF. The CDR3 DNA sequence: TGCGCCAGCAGCATCCTAGGATCGGATACGCAGTATTTT.

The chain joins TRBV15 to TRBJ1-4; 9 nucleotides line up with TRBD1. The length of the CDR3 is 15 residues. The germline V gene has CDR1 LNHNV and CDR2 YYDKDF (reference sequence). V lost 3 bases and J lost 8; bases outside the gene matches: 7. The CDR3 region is CATSRDRGVGEKLFF. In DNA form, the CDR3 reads TGTGCCACCAGCAGGGACAGGGGAGTAGGGGAAAAACTGTTTTTT.

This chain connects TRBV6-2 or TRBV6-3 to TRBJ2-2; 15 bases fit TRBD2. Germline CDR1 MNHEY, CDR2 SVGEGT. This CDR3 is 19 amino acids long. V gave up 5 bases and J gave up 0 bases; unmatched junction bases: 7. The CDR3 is CASSRTGLAGGANTGELFF. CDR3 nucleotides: TGTGCCAGCAGTCGGACGGGACTAGCGGGGGGAGCGAACACCGGGGAGCTGTTTTTT.

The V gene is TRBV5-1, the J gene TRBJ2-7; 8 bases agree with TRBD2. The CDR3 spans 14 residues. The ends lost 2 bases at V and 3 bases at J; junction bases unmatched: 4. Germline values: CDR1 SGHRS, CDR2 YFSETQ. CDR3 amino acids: CASSLSGGFYEQYF. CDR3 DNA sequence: TGCGCCAGCAGCTTAAGCGGGGGATTCTACGAGCAGTACTTC.

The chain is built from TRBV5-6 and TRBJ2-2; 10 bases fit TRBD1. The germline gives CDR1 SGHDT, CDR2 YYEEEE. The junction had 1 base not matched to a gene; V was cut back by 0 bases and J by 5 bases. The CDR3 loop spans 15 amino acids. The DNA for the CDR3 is TGTGCCAGCAGCTTGGGGACAGGGGGAACCGGGGAGCTGTTTTTT. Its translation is CASSLGTGGTGELFF.

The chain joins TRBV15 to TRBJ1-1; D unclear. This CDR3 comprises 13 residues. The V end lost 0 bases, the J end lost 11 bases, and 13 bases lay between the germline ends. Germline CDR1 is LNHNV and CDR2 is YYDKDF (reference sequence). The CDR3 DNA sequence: TGTGCCACCAGCAGAGATAGCGCCTTCTGGGCTTTCTTT. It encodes CATSRDSAFWAFF.

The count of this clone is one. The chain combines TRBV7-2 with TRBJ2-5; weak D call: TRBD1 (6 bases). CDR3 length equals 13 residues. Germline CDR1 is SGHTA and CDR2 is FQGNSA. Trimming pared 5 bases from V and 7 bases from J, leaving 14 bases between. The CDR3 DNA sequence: TGTGCCAGCAGCACAACAGGGCTGGGGACCCAGTACTTC. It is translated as CASSTTGLGTQYF.

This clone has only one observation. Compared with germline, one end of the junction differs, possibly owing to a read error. The CDR3 sequence: CASTQGGGPSEKLFF. CDR3 coding DNA: TGTGCCAGCACCCAAGGGGGGGGACCTAGTGAAAAACTGTTTTTT. The V gene is TRBV3-1 (or the pseudogene TRBV3-2), the J gene TRBJ1-4, with TRBD1 as a possible D gene (6 bases). This CDR3 has 15 amino acids. The V gene's germline CDR1 is LGHDT and CDR2 YNNKEL (reference sequence).

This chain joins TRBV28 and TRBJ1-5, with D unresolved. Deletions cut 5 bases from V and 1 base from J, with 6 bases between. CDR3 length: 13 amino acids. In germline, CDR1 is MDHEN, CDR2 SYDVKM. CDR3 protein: CASSVQSNQPQHF. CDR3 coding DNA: TGTGCCAGCAGTGTACAGAGCAATCAGCCCCAGCATTTT.

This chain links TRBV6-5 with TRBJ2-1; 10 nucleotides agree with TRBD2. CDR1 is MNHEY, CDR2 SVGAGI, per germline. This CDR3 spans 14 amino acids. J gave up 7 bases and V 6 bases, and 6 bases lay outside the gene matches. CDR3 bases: TGTGCCAGCAGAAGCGGGGGGGCAAAGAATGAGCAGTTCTTC. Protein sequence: CASRSGGAKNEQFF.

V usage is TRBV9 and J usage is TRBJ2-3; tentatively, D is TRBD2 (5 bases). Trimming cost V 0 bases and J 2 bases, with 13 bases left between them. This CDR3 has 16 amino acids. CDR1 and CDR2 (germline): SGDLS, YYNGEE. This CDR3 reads CASSVADSDATDTQYF. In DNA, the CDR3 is TGTGCCAGCAGCGTAGCGGACTCGGACGCCACAGATACGCAGTATTTT. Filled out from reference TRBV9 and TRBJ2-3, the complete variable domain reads DSGVTQTPKHLITATGQRVTLRCSPRSGDLSVYWYQQSLDQGLQFLIQYYNGEERAKGNILERFSAQQFPDLHSELNLSSLELGDSALYFCASSVADSDATDTQYFGPGTRLTVL.

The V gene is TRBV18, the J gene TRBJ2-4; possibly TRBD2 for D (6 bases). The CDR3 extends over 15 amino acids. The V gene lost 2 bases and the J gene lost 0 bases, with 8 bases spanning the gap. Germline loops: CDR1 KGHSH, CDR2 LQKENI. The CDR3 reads CASSPVGLAKNIQYF. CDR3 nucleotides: TGTGCCAGCTCACCAGTGGGACTAGCCAAAAACATTCAGTACTTC.

CDR3 loop: CASSLGQVDTQYF. DNA for the CDR3: TGTGCCAGCAGCTTGGGACAGGTAGATACGCAGTATTTT. The rearrangement links TRBV5-8 to TRBJ2-3; the D gene is possibly TRBD1 (6 bases). The germline V gene has CDR1 SGHTS and CDR2 YDEGEE. The CDR3 runs to 13 residues. The V end lost 0 bases, the J end lost 5 bases, and 7 bases lay between the germline ends.

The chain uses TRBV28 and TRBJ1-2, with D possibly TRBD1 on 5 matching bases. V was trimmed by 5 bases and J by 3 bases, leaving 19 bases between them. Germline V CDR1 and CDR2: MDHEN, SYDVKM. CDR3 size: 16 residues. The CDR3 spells CASSLGGGGSHYGYTF. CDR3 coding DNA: TGTGCCAGCAGTCTGGGCGGTGGGGGGTCCCACTATGGCTACACCTTC.

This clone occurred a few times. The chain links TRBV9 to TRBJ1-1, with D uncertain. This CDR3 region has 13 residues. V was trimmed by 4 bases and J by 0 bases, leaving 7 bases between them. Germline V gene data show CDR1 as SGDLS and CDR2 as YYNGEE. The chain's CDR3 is CASSFAVNTEAFF. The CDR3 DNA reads TGTGCCAGCAGCTTCGCAGTGAACACTGAAGCTTTCTTT.

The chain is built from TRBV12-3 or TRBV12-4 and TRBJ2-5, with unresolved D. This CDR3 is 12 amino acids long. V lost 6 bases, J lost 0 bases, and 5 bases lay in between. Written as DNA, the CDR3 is TGTGCCAGCAGGCTAAACCAAGAGACCCAGTACTTC. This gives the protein CASRLNQETQYF.

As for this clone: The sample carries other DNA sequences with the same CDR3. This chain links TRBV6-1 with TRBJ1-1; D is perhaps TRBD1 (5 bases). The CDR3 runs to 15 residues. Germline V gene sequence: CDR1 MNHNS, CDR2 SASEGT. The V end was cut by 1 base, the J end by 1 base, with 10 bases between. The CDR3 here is CASSEGGRGNTEAFF. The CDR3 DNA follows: TGTGCCAGCAGTGAAGGGGGCCGCGGGAACACTGAAGCTTTCTTT.

The CDR3 here is CSVLTSGGTGELFF. In DNA form, the CDR3 reads TGCAGCGTTCTGACTAGCGGGGGGACCGGGGAGCTGTTTTTT. The chain is built from TRBV29-1 and TRBJ2-2; 13 bases align to TRBD2. The V gene's germline CDR1 is SQVTM and CDR2 ANQGSEA. CDR3 length: 14 amino acids. V gave up 5 bases and J gave up 5 bases; unmatched junction bases: 2.

CDR3 bases: TGTGCCAGCAGCGTAGGTCCTAGCGGGGGGATAGGTGAGCAGTTCTTC. This gives the protein CASSVGPSGGIGEQFF. The V call is TRBV9, the J call TRBJ2-1; 11 bases line up with TRBD2. The CDR3 runs to 16 residues. Germline V gene data show CDR1 as SGDLS and CDR2 as YYNGEE. V lost 0 bases and J lost 9; bases outside the gene matches: 8.

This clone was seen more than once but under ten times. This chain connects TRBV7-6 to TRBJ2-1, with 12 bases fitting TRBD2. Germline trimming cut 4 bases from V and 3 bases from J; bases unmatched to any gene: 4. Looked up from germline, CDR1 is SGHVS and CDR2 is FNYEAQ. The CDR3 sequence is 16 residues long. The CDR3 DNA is TGTGCCAGCAGCTCCCCTAGCGGGGGGGGCTACAATGAGCAGTTCTTC. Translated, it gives CASSSPSGGGYNEQFF.

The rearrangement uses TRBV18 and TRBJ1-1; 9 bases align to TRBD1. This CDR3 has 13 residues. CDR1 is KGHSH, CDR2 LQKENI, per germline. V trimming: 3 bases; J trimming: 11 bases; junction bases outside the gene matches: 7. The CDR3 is CASSPMRTGEAFF. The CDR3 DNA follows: TGTGCCAGCTCACCTATGCGGACAGGGGAGGCTTTCTTT.

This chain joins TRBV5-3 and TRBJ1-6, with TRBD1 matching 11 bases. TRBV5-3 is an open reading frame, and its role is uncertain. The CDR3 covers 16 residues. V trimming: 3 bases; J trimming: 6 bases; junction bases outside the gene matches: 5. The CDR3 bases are TGTGCCAGAAGCTCGGACAGGGGGCGGATTAATTCACCCCTCCACTTT. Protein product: CARSSDRGRINSPLHF.

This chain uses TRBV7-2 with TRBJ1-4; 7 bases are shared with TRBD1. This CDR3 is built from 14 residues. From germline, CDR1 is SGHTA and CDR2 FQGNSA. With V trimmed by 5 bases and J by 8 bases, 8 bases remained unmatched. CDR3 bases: TGTGCCAGCAGCACACGACAGGGCGGCGAAAAACTGTTTTTT. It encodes CASSTRQGGEKLFF.

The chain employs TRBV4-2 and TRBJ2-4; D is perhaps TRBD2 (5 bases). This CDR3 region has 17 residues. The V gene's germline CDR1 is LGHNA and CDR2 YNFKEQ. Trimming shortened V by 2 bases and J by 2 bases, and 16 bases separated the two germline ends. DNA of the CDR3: TGTGCCAGCAGCCAAAAAAGGACTCCCGTTACCAAAAACATTCAGTACTTC. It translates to CASSQKRTPVTKNIQYF.

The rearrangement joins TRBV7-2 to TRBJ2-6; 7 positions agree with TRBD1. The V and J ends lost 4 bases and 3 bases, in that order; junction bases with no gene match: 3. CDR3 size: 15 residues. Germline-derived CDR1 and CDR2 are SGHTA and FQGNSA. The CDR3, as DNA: TGTGCCAGCAGCTCCCAGGGGGTTGGGGCCAACGTCCTGACTTTC. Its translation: CASSSQGVGANVLTF.

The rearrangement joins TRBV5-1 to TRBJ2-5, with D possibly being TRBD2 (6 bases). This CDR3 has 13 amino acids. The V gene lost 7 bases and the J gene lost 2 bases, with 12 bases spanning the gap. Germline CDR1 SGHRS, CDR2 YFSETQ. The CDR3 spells CASAGWVQETQYF. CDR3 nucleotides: TGCGCCAGCGCGGGATGGGTACAAGAGACCCAGTACTTC.